The rows below give T cell receptor beta chains drawn from one sample of a study of blood T cell repertoires in COVID-19. Sequenced by immunoSEQ multiplex PCR; TCRdb stores in-frame clones only, minus some. This table holds 100,000 to 150,000 clones, roughly 90% found once. The sequenced sample consisted of peripheral blood. These TCRs come from a man in his fifties or sixties with COVID-19, enrolled during active disease. The conserved cysteine and the conserved F or W are not part of the CDR3 here. Rows give clone size only sometimes, using once, few, many, or a class for an expanded clone.

cdr3_aa | clone_size | v_call
ASSLFSYNEQF | . | TRBV3-1/TRBV3-2
ASSAGGRGTEAF | . | TRBV5-1
ASSREREQY | . | TRBV3-1/TRBV3-2
ASSYSRAGGTDTQY | . | TRBV6-5
ASSLPPGLATYEQY | . | TRBV18
ASSSPGSGVYEQY | . | TRBV28
AWSVRLAGVNEQF | . | TRBV30
ASRIGTSGTDEQF | . | TRBV7-9
ASSLGGPTEAF | once | TRBV7-3
ASSSFRGRTEAF | . | TRBV28
AISRDRSSGNTIY | . | TRBV10-3
ASSPEGQEGTEAF | . | TRBV19
ASSSREGRNEQF | once | TRBV6-5
ASSRHGGSFYEQY | . | TRBV5-1
ASSQGTGGGMNTEAF | once | TRBV4-2
ASSSGTSGTGELF | . | TRBV5-4
ASSNLAGSYNEQF | few | TRBV2
ASSISALAGETQY | . | TRBV19
ASSPLVAGNTGELF | . | TRBV19
ACTGTSGSSELF | . | TRBV30
AISEGGGARDTQY | once | TRBV10-3
ASSYAGVGLSSYNEQF | . | TRBV6-2/TRBV6-3
ASSPGQGNYGYT | . | TRBV2
ASSLNRESYNEQF | . | TRBV19
ATSRDQETQY | . | TRBV15